These T cell receptor beta chains were read from a single sample in a study of blood T cell repertoires in COVID-19. Sequencing used immunoSEQ multiplex PCR; TCRdb keeps in-frame clones, though not all of them. This sample has 55,000 to 80,000 clones, with around 82% found just once. Sequencing was carried out using peripheral blood. These receptor sequences come from a man aged 45-65 years with active COVID-19. Both conserved end residues are part of each CDR3. Fields, in order: J gene, V gene, clone size, D gene, CDR3 protein, CDR3 DNA. D genes are given only for firm matches. Where a row states a size, it is once, few, many or the class of an expanded clone; other rows omit it.

TRBJ2-7	TRBV5-1	-	-	CASSAWPLAGSSSYEQYF	TGCGCCAGCAGCGCTTGGCCCTTGGCGGGTTCTAGCTCCTACGAGCAGTACTTC
TRBJ2-7	TRBV7-2	-	TRBD2	CASSRLAVSSYEQYF	TGTGCCAGCAGCAGACTAGCGGTCAGCTCCTACGAGCAGTACTTC
TRBJ2-7	TRBV27	few	-	CASSSATGLETYEQYF	TGTGCCAGCAGTTCCGCCACGGGACTGGAAACCTACGAGCAGTACTTC
TRBJ2-7	TRBV6-5	-	TRBD2	CASSRTSGLPYEQYF	TGTGCCAGCAGTCGGACTAGCGGACTTCCCTACGAGCAGTACTTC
TRBJ2-3	TRBV5-5	-	TRBD1	CASSFSGGADTQYF	TGTGCCAGCAGCTTTTCAGGGGGCGCAGATACGCAGTATTTT
TRBJ2-6	TRBV3-1/TRBV3-2	-	-	CASRPGHGANVLTF	TGTGCCAGCAGGCCAGGGCACGGGGCCAACGTCCTGACTTTC
TRBJ2-3	TRBV7-2	-	TRBD1	CASSLGQGLDVDTQYF	TGTGCCAGCAGTTTAGGACAGGGACTCGACGTAGATACGCAGTATTTT
TRBJ2-1	TRBV7-9	-	TRBD2	CASSQLAGGTYNEQFF	TGTGCCAGCAGCCAACTAGCGGGGGGTACCTACAATGAGCAGTTCTTC
TRBJ2-2	TRBV18	-	-	CASSPGTASPGELFF	TGTGCCAGCTCACCAGGGACTGCCTCCCCCGGGGAGCTGTTTTTT
TRBJ2-3	TRBV7-3	-	-	CASSPRDGDTQYF	TGTGCCAGCAGCCCGAGGGATGGAGATACGCAGTATTTT
TRBJ2-5	TRBV14	-	-	CASSLMDSLATQYF	TGTGCCAGCAGCCTCATGGATAGCTTGGCGACCCAGTACTTC
TRBJ2-7	TRBV5-1	once	TRBD2	CASSLGREGEQYF	TGCGCCAGCAGCCTAGGGCGGGAGGGCGAGCAGTACTTC
TRBJ1-3	TRBV5-6	large	TRBD1	CASSFEGAFSGNTIYF	TGTGCCAGCAGCTTCGAGGGGGCATTCTCTGGAAACACCATATATTTT
TRBJ2-7	TRBV28	-	-	CASSSPFRVTHSYEQYF	TGTGCCAGCAGTTCCCCCTTCCGAGTTACCCACTCCTACGAGCAGTACTTC
TRBJ2-7	TRBV6-5	-	TRBD2	CASSWSSGVSYEQYF	TGTGCCAGCAGTTGGTCTAGCGGGGTGTCCTACGAGCAGTACTTC
TRBJ1-4	TRBV9	-	TRBD1	CASSVSGQGDEKLFF	TGTGCCAGCAGCGTCTCAGGACAGGGGGATGAAAAACTGTTTTTT
TRBJ1-2	TRBV6-6	-	TRBD1	CASSGQGAGYGYTF	TGTGCCAGCAGCGGACAGGGGGCGGGCTATGGCTACACCTTC
TRBJ1-5	TRBV28	-	-	CASSSNNQPQHF	TGTGCCAGCAGTTCAAACAATCAGCCCCAGCATTTT
TRBJ1-1	TRBV11-2	once	-	CASSLDILNTEAFF	TGTGCCAGCAGCTTAGATATTTTGAACACTGAAGCTTTCTTT
TRBJ1-4	TRBV9	-	TRBD1	CASSDTTGGSEKLFF	TGTGCCAGCAGCGACACGACAGGGGGTAGTGAAAAACTGTTTTTT